This T cell receptor beta chain was obtained from a study of blood T cell repertoires in COVID-19. The ends were cut back, 6 bases at V and 0 bases at J, with 14 bases in the middle. The CDR3 spans 15 residues. CDR1 is MNHEY, CDR2 SMNVEV, per germline (reference sequence). The protocol was immunoSEQ multiplex PCR, while the TCRdb copy is restricted to in-frame clones and leaves out a portion. The sample has 84,000 or so clones; approximately 78% are singletons. Sequencing was carried out using peripheral blood. The V and J genes are TRBV27 and TRBJ1-1, with D unclear. The source is a woman older than 75 with acute or convalescent COVID-19. DNA of the CDR3: TGTGCCAGCAGCGAGGCGGGGAAATTGAACACTGAAGCTTTCTTT. This codes for CASSEAGKLNTEAFF.